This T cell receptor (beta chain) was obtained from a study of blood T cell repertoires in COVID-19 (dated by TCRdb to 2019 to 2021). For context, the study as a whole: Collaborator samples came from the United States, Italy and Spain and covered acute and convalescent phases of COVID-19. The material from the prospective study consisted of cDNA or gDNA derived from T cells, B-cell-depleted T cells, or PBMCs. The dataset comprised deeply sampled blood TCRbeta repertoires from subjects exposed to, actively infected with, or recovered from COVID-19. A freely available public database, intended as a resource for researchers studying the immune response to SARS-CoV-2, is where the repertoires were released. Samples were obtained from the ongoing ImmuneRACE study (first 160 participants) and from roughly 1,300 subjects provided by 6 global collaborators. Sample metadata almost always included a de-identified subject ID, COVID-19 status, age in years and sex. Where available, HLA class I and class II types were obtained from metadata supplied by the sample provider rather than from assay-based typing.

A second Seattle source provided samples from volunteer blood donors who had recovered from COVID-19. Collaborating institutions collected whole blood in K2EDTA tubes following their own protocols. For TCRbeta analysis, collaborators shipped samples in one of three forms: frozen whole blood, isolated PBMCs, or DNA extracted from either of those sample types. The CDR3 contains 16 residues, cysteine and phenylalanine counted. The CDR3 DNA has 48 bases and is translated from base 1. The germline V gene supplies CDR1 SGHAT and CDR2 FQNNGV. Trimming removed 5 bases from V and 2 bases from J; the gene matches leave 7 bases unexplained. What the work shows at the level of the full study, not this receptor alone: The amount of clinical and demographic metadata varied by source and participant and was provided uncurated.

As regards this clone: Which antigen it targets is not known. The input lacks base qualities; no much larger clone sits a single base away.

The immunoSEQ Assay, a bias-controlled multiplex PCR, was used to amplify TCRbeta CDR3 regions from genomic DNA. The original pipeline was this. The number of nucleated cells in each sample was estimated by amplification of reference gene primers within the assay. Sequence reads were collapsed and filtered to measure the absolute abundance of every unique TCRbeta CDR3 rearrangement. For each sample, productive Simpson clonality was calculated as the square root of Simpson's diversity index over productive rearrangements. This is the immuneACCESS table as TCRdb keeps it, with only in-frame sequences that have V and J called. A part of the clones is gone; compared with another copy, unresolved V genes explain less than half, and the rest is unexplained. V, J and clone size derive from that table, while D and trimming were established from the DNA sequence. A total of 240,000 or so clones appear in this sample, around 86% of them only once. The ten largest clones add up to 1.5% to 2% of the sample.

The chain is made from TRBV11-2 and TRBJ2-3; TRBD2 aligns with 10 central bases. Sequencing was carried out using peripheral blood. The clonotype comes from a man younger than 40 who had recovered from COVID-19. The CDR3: CASSGGSGGFTDTQYF. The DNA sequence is TGTGCCAGCAGCGGGGGTAGCGGGGGGTTCACAGATACGCAGTATTTT. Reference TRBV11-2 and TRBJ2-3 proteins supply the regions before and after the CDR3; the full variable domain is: EAGVAQSPRYKIIEKRQSVAFWCNPISGHATLYWYQQILGQGPKLLIQFQNNGVVDDSQLPKDRFSAERLKGVDSTLKIQPAKLEDSAVYLCASSGGSGGFTDTQYFGPGTRLTVL.